This is a list of T cell receptor beta chains from one sample in a study of CD8+ T cells in alopecia areata. The assay was immunoSEQ multiplex PCR, and TCRdb's table has in-frame clones only and misses some. The repertoire includes approximately 180,000 clones, about 63% of them detected once, and 1.7% sits in the top ten. This specimen consisted of CD4+ T cells sorted from blood, obtained at week 0. These receptors originate from a human donor with alopecia areata. CDR3s include the opening cysteine and the closing phenylalanine or tryptophan. The D gene is left open where the match is weak. A row's size may be missing; if present it is once, few, many or a size class.

D gene	clone size	V gene	J gene	CDR3 DNA	CDR3 protein
-	-	TRBV4-3	TRBJ2-7	TGCGCCACAAGAGAGTCCTCTTTCAATTGGTACTTC	CATRESSFNWYF
-	few	TRBV30	TRBJ1-1	TGTGCCTGGAGTGTAGGTTTGGTCAACACTGAAGCTTTCTTT	CAWSVGLVNTEAFF
-	-	TRBV5-1	TRBJ1-1	TGCGCCAGCAGCCCGGACATGAACACTGAAGCTTTCTTT	CASSPDMNTEAFF
-	few	TRBV14	TRBJ2-1	TGTGCCAGCAGCCCGCAGTTCTTC	CASSPQFF
-	once	TRBV10-3	TRBJ1-6	TGTGCCATCACGGCACGGGCAAATTCACCCCTCCACTTT	CAITARANSPLHF
-	-	TRBV11-2	TRBJ1-2	TGTGCCACCCAGACGGAGGGATATGGCTACACCTTC	CATQTEGYGYTF
TRBD1	-	TRBV11-2	TRBJ2-1	TGTGCCAGCAGCTTAGGAGGGGGCAATTCAGGAAGTGAGCAGTTCTTC	CASSLGGGNSGSEQFF
-	-	TRBV9	TRBJ2-6	TGTGCCAGCAGCGTAGGCCAGGCAAACGTCCTGACTTTC	CASSVGQANVLTF
-	once	TRBV30	TRBJ1-6	TGTGCCTGGAGTGGGAATTCACCCCTCCACTTT	CAWSGNSPLHF
-	few	TRBV25-1	TRBJ2-2	TGTGCCAGCAGTGAGAACACCGGGGAGCTGTTTTTT	CASSENTGELFF
TRBD2	-	TRBV9	TRBJ2-3	TGTGCCAGCAGCGTAGCTGGACTAGCGGAGACAGATACGCAGTATTTT	CASSVAGLAETDTQYF
-	-	TRBV29-1	TRBJ1-4	TGCAGCGCCGGAGGTGGAACTAATGAAAAACTGTTTTTT	CSAGGGTNEKLFF
TRBD1	-	TRBV7-9	TRBJ1-1	TGTGCCAGCAGCCCCTTGGGGACAGGGGTGACTGAAGCTTTCTTT	CASSPLGTGVTEAFF
-	-	TRBV5-1	TRBJ2-1	TGCGCCAGCAGCTTGGAAGGCCAGGGCGGCTACAATGAGCAGTTCTTC	CASSLEGQGGYNEQFF
-	few	TRBV5-1	TRBJ2-7	TGCGCCAGCAGCCAAGTAGACCCCTCTACCTACGAGCAGTACTTC	CASSQVDPSTYEQYF
TRBD2	-	TRBV15	TRBJ2-3	TGTGCCACCAGCAGAGGGCTAGCGGCAGATACGCAGTATTTT	CATSRGLAADTQYF
-	-	TRBV30	TRBJ2-5	TGTGCCTGGAGTTCTTATCCCCGGACAGCAGAAGAGACCCAGTACTTC	CAWSSYPRTAEETQYF
-	-	TRBV29-1	TRBJ1-1	TGCAGCGCCTCTGTAATGAACACTGAAGCTTTCTTT	CSASVMNTEAFF
-	few	TRBV11-2	TRBJ2-5	TGTGCCAGCGCCGCCGCCGGCCAAGAGACCCAGTACTTC	CASAAAGQETQYF
-	-	TRBV12-5	TRBJ1-5	TGTGCTAGTGGTTTGGTCAATCAGCCCCAGCATTTT	CASGLVNQPQHF
-	few	TRBV29-1	TRBJ1-5	TGCAGCGTTGAAACAGGCCCCCATCAGCCCCAGCATTTT	CSVETGPHQPQHF
-	few	TRBV30	TRBJ2-3	TGTGCCTGGAGTGTACTCACGGATACGCAGTATTTT	CAWSVLTDTQYF
TRBD1	-	TRBV11-2	TRBJ2-7	TGTGCCAGCAGCTCCCGATCCGGGGACAGGGCCTACGAGCAGTACTTC	CASSSRSGDRAYEQYF
-	-	TRBV29-1	TRBJ2-1	TGCAGCGACCGCCTGGCGAATGAGCAGTTCTTC	CSDRLANEQFF
-	-	TRBV7-9	TRBJ2-7	TGTGCCAGCACCCTCCGTGGGGGGCTCACCTACGAGCAGTACTTC	CASTLRGGLTYEQYF
-	-	TRBV4-3	TRBJ1-2	TGCGCCAGCAGCCAAGAAAGAGGTTATGGCTACACCTTC	CASSQERGYGYTF
-	-	TRBV9	TRBJ2-7	TGTGCCAGCAGCGTATCGGGGCAGCTTGATTACGAGCAGTACTTC	CASSVSGQLDYEQYF
TRBD2	many	TRBV2	TRBJ2-3	TGTGCCAGCAGTCAAGCGGGACCCACAGATACGCAGTATTTT	CASSQAGPTDTQYF
-	-	TRBV4-1	TRBJ1-4	TGCGCCAGCAGCCAAGTTCCTACTAATGAAAAACTGTTTTTT	CASSQVPTNEKLFF
-	-	TRBV7-3	TRBJ2-2	TGTGCCAGCAGCTTAATCCACACCGGGGAGCTGTTTTTT	CASSLIHTGELFF
-	-	TRBV7-2	TRBJ1-1	TGTGCCAGCAGCTTAGACTTTTCCCGGGAGGCTTTCTTT	CASSLDFSREAFF
-	-	TRBV29-1	TRBJ2-3	TGCAGCGTTGACTTGGGGGGTTCGACAGATACGCAGTATTTT	CSVDLGGSTDTQYF
-	few	TRBV7-2	TRBJ2-3	TGTGCCAGCAGCTTAGCTCGGACAGATACGCAGTATTTT	CASSLARTDTQYF